Below are 17 T cell receptor beta chains sequenced from a single sample in a study of T-cell reconstitution after alpha-beta-depleted transplantation in children. TCRbeta library preparation incorporated unique molecular identifiers. TCRdb reprocessed the PCR reads with MiXCR, giving one entry per CDR3 protein. The sample has roughly 200,000 distinct CDR3 sequences, about 6.6% seen once. The material sequenced was PBMCs, taken before TCRalphabeta/CD19-depleted stem cell transplant. These receptor sequences come from a boy aged 2 to 9 with acute lymphoblastic leukemia, due to receive a stem cell transplant.

The gene calls are TRBV7-9 and TRBJ1-3; 10 bases align to TRBD1. With 4 bases clipped from V and 0 bases from J, the junction kept 6 bases outside the gene matches. Germline values: CDR1 SEHNR, CDR2 FQNEAQ (reference sequence). This CDR3 is 17 amino acids long. For the CDR3, the DNA is TGTGCCAGCAGCTACCGGGACAGGGGCTACTCTGGAAACACCATATATTTT. Amino acids: CASSYRDRGYSGNTIYF.

This clonotype was detected many times. DNA of the CDR3: TGTGCCAGCAGTTCTTACGGGGTTAGGCGGGAGACCCAGTACTTC. Amino acids: CASSSYGVRRETQYF. This chain connects TRBV12-3 or TRBV12-4 to TRBJ2-5; D is perhaps TRBD2 (5 bases). There are 15 residues in the CDR3. The V end was cut by 4 bases, the J end by 5 bases, with 17 bases between.

This clonotype was seen many times. One end of the junction does not line up with germline, which may come from a read error. The J gene is TRBJ1-6, the V gene TRBV6-1, with TRBD1 matching over 8 bases. This CDR3 is 17 amino acids long. Germline-derived CDR1 and CDR2 are MNHNS and SASEGT. The CDR3 DNA sequence: TGTGCCAGCAGCGAAGAAATCAGGGGGCGGTCAAATTCACCCCTCCACTTT. Encoded protein: CASSEEIRGRSNSPLHF.

This clonotype was observed a handful of times. The chain recombines TRBV29-1 with TRBJ2-7, with D unresolved. There are 12 residues in the CDR3. Trimming removed 3 bases from V and 5 bases from J, with 11 bases in between. Looked up from germline, CDR1 is SQVTM and CDR2 is ANQGSEA. Written as DNA, the CDR3 is TGCAGCGTTGATGCAGGTCAGAACGAGCAGTACTTC. This codes for CSVDAGQNEQYF.

This clonotype was counted ten times or more. The chain carries TRBV12-3 or TRBV12-4 and TRBJ1-6; 10 bases are a match to TRBD1. The V gene end was trimmed by 6 bases and the J gene end by 9 bases; junction bases not matched to a gene: 5. This CDR3 has 14 amino acids. CDR3 in amino acids: CASSKTGGVSPLHF. The CDR3 DNA sequence: TGTGCCAGCAGCAAGACAGGGGGCGTTTCACCCCTCCACTTT.

Ten or more counts support this clonotype. This chain joins TRBV5-1 and TRBJ2-3; D ambiguous. V was clipped by 1 base and J by 2 bases, with 5 bases between them. The CDR3 loop spans 13 amino acids. Germline V gene sequence: CDR1 SGHRS, CDR2 YFSETQ. The CDR3 nucleotides are TGCGCCAGCAGCTTGATAGCCACAGATACGCAGTATTTT. Protein product: CASSLIATDTQYF.

The chain couples TRBV14 to TRBJ1-6, with 7 positions matching TRBD1. The germline CDR1 and CDR2 sequences are SGHDN and FVKESK. The CDR3 contains 19 residues. V was clipped by 0 bases and J by 5 bases; unmatched bases: 13. The CDR3 sequence is CASSQELAAGGPHNSPLHF. DNA of the CDR3: TGTGCCAGCAGCCAAGAGTTGGCCGCAGGGGGTCCTCATAATTCACCCCTCCACTTT.

This clonotype was seen many times. The CDR3, as DNA: TGCAGCGCCGAACAGGGGCCGGCTATACCTGAAGCTTTCTTT. Protein product: CSAEQGPAIPEAFF. The J gene is TRBJ1-1, the V gene TRBV29-1; 7 nucleotides match TRBD1. V lost 7 bases and J lost 6; bases outside the gene matches: 14. Per germline, CDR1 SQVTM and CDR2 ANQGSEA. The CDR3 loop spans 14 amino acids.

This clonotype appeared many times. The rearrangement uses TRBV28 and TRBJ2-1; the D gene is possibly TRBD1 (5 bases). V was clipped by 6 bases and J by 1 base, with 13 bases between them. Per germline, CDR1 MDHEN and CDR2 SYDVKM. The CDR3 totals 15 residues. CDR3 sequence: CASRSGLGSYNEQFF. The CDR3 region has the DNA TGTGCCAGCAGATCAGGGTTGGGGTCCTACAATGAGCAGTTCTTC.

Points on this clonotype: Relative to the germline gene, one junction end is altered; a read error may explain this. The chain employs TRBV11-1 and TRBJ2-5; D remains unclear. The germline V gene encodes CDR1 SGHAT and CDR2 FQDESV (reference sequence). CDR3 length equals 18 residues. The CDR3 sequence is CASSLAPPREDLQGTQYF. DNA of the CDR3: TGTGCCAGCAGCTTAGCGCCCCCAAGAGAGGACCTTCAAGGGACCCAGTACTTC.

This clonotype was found many times. This chain links TRBV28 with TRBJ1-4; weak D call: TRBD1 (6 bases). In germline, CDR1 is MDHEN, CDR2 SYDVKM. The CDR3 covers 14 residues. V was clipped by 2 bases and J by 9 bases, with 13 bases between them. Here the CDR3 reads CASSLGGQGKKLFF. The CDR3 DNA reads TGTGCCAGCAGTTTAGGGGGGCAGGGAAAAAAACTGTTTTTT. Full variable domain (remainder filled in from reference TRBV28 and TRBJ1-4): DVKVTQSSRYLVKRTGEKVFLECVQDMDHENMFWYRQDPGLGLRLIYFSYDVKMKEKGDIPEGYSVSREKKERFSLILESASTNQTSMYLCASSLGGQGKKLFFGSGTQLSVL.

About this clonotype itself: Germline and junction disagree at one end, which may indicate a read error. V gene TRBV5-4 combines with J gene TRBJ2-3, with 13 positions matching TRBD2. Per germline, CDR1 SGHNT and CDR2 YYREEE (reference sequence). The CDR3 has 16 residues. The CDR3 sequence is CASNLRLAGGRDTQYF. The CDR3 DNA follows: TGTGCCAGCAACTTGAGACTAGCGGGGGGCCGTGATACGCAGTATTTT.

This clonotype has only a few counts. The chain couples TRBV6-1 to TRBJ1-5, with D possibly matching TRBD1 (5 bases). The CDR3 loop spans 14 amino acids. CDR1 is MNHNS, CDR2 SASEGT, per germline. V was shortened by 2 bases and J by 7 bases, with 12 bases between the two germline ends. CDR3 sequence reads: CASSEPGYDQPQHF. The CDR3 DNA is TGTGCCAGCAGTGAACCAGGGTATGACCAGCCCCAGCATTTT.

This clonotype was counted ten times or more. The V call is TRBV5-1, the J call TRBJ2-5, with TRBD1 matching over 9 bases. The CDR3 consists of 17 residues. The germline V gene encodes CDR1 SGHRS and CDR2 YFSETQ. Trimming cost V 2 bases and J 4 bases; bases outside gene matches: 12. CDR3 sequence (DNA): TGCGCCAGCAGCTTTCAAGGACAGGGGCCGGGAGGAGAGACCCAGTACTTC. Protein: CASSFQGQGPGGETQYF.

In its sample, this clonotype was seen many times. The rearrangement uses TRBV5-1 and TRBJ1-6; TRBD1 might be the D (6 bases). V was clipped by 4 bases and J by 7 bases, with 18 bases between them. CDR3 length: 16 amino acids. Germline CDR1 SGHRS, CDR2 YFSETQ. CDR3 DNA sequence: TGCGCCAGCAGCAGTGGGGGCTCGATCAGCAATTCACCCCTCCACTTT. This gives the protein CASSSGGSISNSPLHF.

CDR3 sequence reads: CASRRGTSGSNEQFF. CDR3 DNA sequence: TGTGCCAGCCGGCGGGGGACTAGCGGGAGTAATGAGCAGTTCTTC. This sequence joins TRBV27 and TRBJ2-1; TRBD2 aligns across 14 bases. The CDR3 covers 15 residues. The germline CDR1 and CDR2 sequences are MNHEY and SMNVEV (reference sequence). The V segment lost 8 bases and the J segment 7 bases; nucleotides outside the gene matches: 7.

Of note for this clonotype: The germline gene is not matched at one end of the junction; a read error may be the cause. The chain carries TRBV12-3 or TRBV12-4 and TRBJ2-1; TRBD2 is a possible D gene (6 bases). This CDR3 contains 17 residues. For the CDR3, the DNA is TGTGCCAGCACCCGCCCCGCGGGGTCCACTTCCTACAATGAGCTGTTCTTC. Translating gives CASTRPAGSTSYNELFF.